The 8 T cell receptor beta chains given below trace back to one sample, sequenced in a study of regulatory T cells in long-lasting Graves disease. Combining iRepertoire HTBI primers with Arm-PCR of CDR3 regions, the authors built TCR beta libraries. TCRdb re-called the multiplex PCR reads with MiXCR, one entry per CDR3 protein. Of about 620,000 distinct CDR3 sequences in the sample, under 20% are singletons; the top ten hold more than 15%. Stated time point: newly diagnosed GD, antithyroid drugs for less than 3 months. Generation of the TCR library employed RNA extracted from PBMCs. A further study also used this sample, focusing on T cells in Graves' hyperthyroidism and ophthalmopathy.

This specimen was peripheral blood mononuclear cells (PBMCs), taken at new diagnosis, from a patient treated with antithyroid drugs. These receptors originate from a woman in her thirties with Graves disease.

This clonotype has at least ten counts. The genes are TRBV7-2 and TRBJ1-2; the D is unclear. Germline loops: CDR1 SGHTA, CDR2 FQGNSA. The length of the CDR3 is 13 residues. V was shortened by 3 bases and J by 8 bases, with 13 bases between the two germline ends. The CDR3 region has the DNA TGTGCCAGCAGCTTCGCCGCGCTTCGGGGCTACACCTTC. It is translated as CASSFAALRGYTF.

This clonotype has only a few counts. The chain is built from TRBV7-3 and TRBJ2-1; D gene ambiguous. The CDR3 loop spans 13 amino acids. CDR1 is SGHTA and CDR2 is FQGTGA in the germline V gene. Trimming removed 5 bases at V and 8 bases at J, with 13 bases between. CDR3 DNA sequence: TGTGCCAGCAGCCCGCATCCAGAGGATGAGCAGTTCTTC. This encodes CASSPHPEDEQFF.

This clonotype has ten or more counts. The J gene is TRBJ2-1, the V gene TRBV3-1, with 9 positions matching TRBD2. The V gene's germline CDR1 is LGHDT and CDR2 YNNKEL (reference sequence). The CDR3 contains 15 residues. The junction had 6 bases not matched to a gene; V was cut back by 4 bases and J by 5 bases. The CDR3 DNA reads TGTGCCAGCAGCCCCCGGACTAGCGCCAACAATGAGCAGTTCTTC. Protein sequence: CASSPRTSANNEQFF.

In its sample, this clonotype was seen many times. The chain is built from TRBV28 and TRBJ1-5; D not resolved. V lost 6 bases and J lost 6, with 9 bases in between. This CDR3 region has 12 residues. Germline lookup yields CDR1 MDHEN and CDR2 SYDVKM. The CDR3 loop reads CASSQRIQPQHF. The CDR3 DNA follows: TGTGCCAGCAGCCAAAGGATTCAGCCCCAGCATTTT.

This chain connects TRBV11-2 to TRBJ2-1; 10 nucleotides align to TRBD2. V shed 0 bases, J shed 12 bases, and the junction held 14 bases outside the gene matches. The CDR3 is 17 amino acids. Germline V gene data show CDR1 as SGHAT and CDR2 as FQNNGV. As DNA, the CDR3 is TGTGCCAGCAGCTTAGATTTGTGGACTAGCGGCTCATCCGCGCAGTTCTTC. Translating gives CASSLDLWTSGSSAQFF.

For this clonotype: A far larger clone is one base from this, pointing to a likely read error. Since no conserved phenylalanine or tryptophan closes the CDR3, a read error is the likely cause. This chain connects TRBV11-2 to TRBJ1-1; D gene unclear. This CDR3 is built from 14 residues. V gave up 4 bases and J gave up 1 base, with 10 bases separating them. From germline, CDR1 is SGHAT and CDR2 FQNNGV. CDR3 DNA: TGTGCCAGCAGCTCCTACGTTTCGAACACTGAAGCTTTCCTT. This translates into CASSSYVSNTEAFL.

The chain combines TRBV20-1 with TRBJ2-2, with 11 bases aligning to TRBD2. Trimming took 5 bases from V and 4 from J; bases not matched to a gene: 3. The CDR3 runs 14 residues. The germline V gene encodes CDR1 DFQATT and CDR2 SNEGSKA (reference sequence). CDR3 region: CSAVAGGSTGELFF. Written as DNA, the CDR3 is TGCAGTGCTGTAGCGGGAGGGAGCACCGGGGAGCTGTTTTTT.

This clonotype was seen repeatedly, ten times or more. The chain uses TRBV2 and TRBJ2-7; D not certain. The germline gives CDR1 SNHLY, CDR2 FYNNEI. The CDR3 spans 10 residues. The V gene lost 8 bases and the J gene lost 6 bases, with 8 bases spanning the gap. DNA of the CDR3: TGTGCCAGCTTAAATGGCGAGCAGTACTTC. It codes for CASLNGEQYF. Full variable domain (remainder filled in from reference TRBV2 and TRBJ2-7): EPEVTQTPSHQVTQMGQEVILRCVPISNHLYFYWYRQILGQKVEFLVSFYNNEISEKSEIFDDQFSVERPDGSNFTLKIRSTKLEDSAMYFCASLNGEQYFGPGTRLTVT.